This TCR beta chain was found in a study of blood T cell repertoires in COVID-19. Original data processing: Amplification from reference gene primers served as the basis for estimated nucleated cell counts. The repertoire was sequenced with immunoSEQ multiplex PCR; TCRdb's copy has only in-frame clones and lacks some. That table furnishes V, J and clone size, whereas the DNA furnished D and trimming. The table includes roughly 410,000 clones, about 89% detected once. The V gene end was trimmed by 6 bases and the J gene end by 1 base; junction bases not matched to a gene: 4. The germline V gene has CDR1 SNHLY and CDR2 FYNNEI. CDR3 length: 14 residues.

This receptor was identified in a middle-aged woman with COVID-19, enrolled during active disease. The sample taken for sequencing was peripheral blood. V is TRBV2 and J is TRBJ1-1; 8 nucleotides line up with TRBD1. CDR3 in amino acids: CASRQTGGNTEAFF. The CDR3 bases are TGTGCCAGCAGACAAACAGGGGGGAACACTGAAGCTTTCTTT.